One and the same sample provided the 13 T cell receptor beta chains below, sequenced in a study of blood T cell repertoires in COVID-19. Libraries were prepared by immunoSEQ multiplex PCR; TCRdb keeps only in-frame clonotypes and omits some of them. The sample shows 150,000 to 200,000 clones, approximately 88% of them seen only once. Material: peripheral blood. The receptors were sampled from a woman in her 40s with COVID-19, enrolled during active disease.

For the CDR3, the DNA is TGCGCCAGCAGCTTGGGTCAGGGGGCGCATTCACCCCTCCACTTT. Amino acid sequence: CASSLGQGAHSPLHF. This rearrangement joins TRBV5-1 to TRBJ1-6; 8 positions match TRBD1. V dropped 0 bases and J dropped 8; count of bases not matched to a gene: 4. CDR1 and CDR2 (germline): SGHRS, YFSETQ. This CDR3 spans 15 amino acids.

This clone occurred a few times. The chain combines TRBV9 with TRBJ1-2, with a tentative D call TRBD1 (6 bases). Germline V gene sequence: CDR1 SGDLS, CDR2 YYNGEE. V was clipped by 3 bases and J by 4 bases, with 13 bases between them. CDR3 length: 14 amino acids. The CDR3 DNA sequence: TGTGCCAGCAGCGCAGCGGACAGCCGCTATGGCTACACCTTC. Protein: CASSAADSRYGYTF.

The J gene is TRBJ1-1, the V gene TRBV7-9; weak D call: TRBD1 (6 bases). Germline V gene data show CDR1 as SEHNR and CDR2 as FQNEAQ (reference sequence). The V and J ends lost 5 bases and 0 bases respectively, with 22 bases between them. This CDR3 contains 18 residues. In DNA form, the CDR3 reads TGTGCCAGCAGCCTACCCAGGGGTGATAGGGTATTGAACACTGAAGCTTTCTTT. Translating it yields CASSLPRGDRVLNTEAFF. Complete variable domain (other parts from reference TRBV7-9 and TRBJ1-1): DTGVSQNPRHKITKRGQNVTFRCDPISEHNRLYWYRQTLGQGPEFLTYFQNEAQLEKSRLLSDRFSAERPKGSFSTLEIQRTEQGDSAMYLCASSLPRGDRVLNTEAFFGQGTRLTVV.

The chain recombines TRBV28 with TRBJ1-4; the match to TRBD1 covers 10 bases. CDR1 is MDHEN and CDR2 is SYDVKM in the germline V gene. The CDR3 has 17 amino acids. The junction had 9 bases not matched to a gene; V was cut back by 2 bases and J by 6 bases. The CDR3 protein is CASSLGDRGLADEKLFF. In nucleotides, the CDR3 is TGTGCCAGCAGTTTAGGCGACAGGGGGCTTGCGGATGAAAAACTGTTTTTT.

The rearrangement joins TRBV28 to TRBJ2-3; TRBD2 matches at 8 bases. Germline V gene sequence: CDR1 MDHEN, CDR2 SYDVKM. The CDR3 runs 18 residues. V dropped 5 bases and J dropped 2; count of bases not matched to a gene: 15. CDR3 sequence reads: CASSTFLEGAGATDTQYF. The CDR3 DNA reads TGTGCCAGCAGTACCTTCCTCGAGGGAGCGGGAGCCACAGATACGCAGTATTTT.

The chain is built from TRBV7-3 and TRBJ2-7; D is uncertain. Germline V gene data show CDR1 as SGHTA and CDR2 as FQGTGA. The CDR3 contains 15 residues. Trimming removed 1 base at V and 2 bases at J, with 12 bases between. CDR3 protein: CASSLIDGGAYEQYF. The CDR3, as DNA: TGTGCCAGCAGCTTAATTGATGGCGGAGCCTACGAGCAGTACTTC.

J is TRBJ1-1 and V is TRBV14; D ambiguous. Trimming removed 2 bases from V and 5 bases from J, with 15 bases in between. Germline lookup yields CDR1 SGHDN and CDR2 FVKESK. This CDR3 is 15 amino acids long. CDR3 sequence: CASSQWGGRLTEAFF. The DNA for the CDR3 is TGTGCCAGCAGCCAATGGGGAGGCAGGTTGACTGAAGCTTTCTTT. The full variable domain, in which reference TRBV14 and TRBJ1-1 provide the parts outside the CDR3, is EAGVTQFPSHSVIEKGQTVTLRCDPISGHDNLYWYRRVMGKEIKFLLHFVKESKQDESGMPNNRFLAERTGGTYSTLKVQPAELEDSGVYFCASSQWGGRLTEAFFGQGTRLTVV.

CDR3 DNA sequence: TGTGCCAGCAGCCATGGGGACAGGGTATGGGAGCAGTACTTC. Translation gives CASSHGDRVWEQYF. The chain carries TRBV11-2 and TRBJ2-7; TRBD1 aligns across 9 bases. CDR3 length equals 14 residues. The V gene's germline CDR1 is SGHAT and CDR2 FQNNGV. The J segment lost 7 bases and the V segment lost 5 bases, leaving 9 bases of the junction unmatched.

This clone was picked up one time. The chain joins TRBV3-1 (or the pseudogene TRBV3-2) to TRBJ1-1, with a possible D match to TRBD1 (6 bases). Germline CDR1 reads LGHDT; CDR2 reads YNNKEL (reference sequence). Trimming took 1 base from V and 3 from J, leaving 12 bases between them. This CDR3 spans 15 amino acids. This CDR3 reads CASSQATGIYTEAFF. CDR3 DNA: TGTGCCAGCAGCCAAGCCACAGGGATTTACACTGAAGCTTTCTTT.

The chain couples TRBV3-1 (or the pseudogene TRBV3-2) to TRBJ2-6; possible D gene TRBD2, 6 bases. Germline V lookup: CDR1 LGHDT, CDR2 YNNKEL (reference sequence). The CDR3 runs 19 residues. The V gene lost 2 bases and the J gene lost 0 bases, with 17 bases spanning the gap. This chain's CDR3 is CASSQKLGTASSGANVLTF. The CDR3 DNA follows: TGTGCCAGCAGCCAAAAACTCGGGACTGCTAGCTCTGGGGCCAACGTCCTGACTTTC.

V and J are TRBV12-5 and TRBJ2-3, with D unresolved. CDR1 and CDR2 (germline): LGHNT, FRNRAP. This CDR3 contains 15 residues. Between the trimmed V and J ends, which lost 2 bases and 1 base, there was a span of 10 bases. The CDR3 DNA reads TGTGCTAGTGGTTTGTGGAGCGACGGCACAGATACGCAGTATTTT. Amino acid sequence: CASGLWSDGTDTQYF.

The chain uses TRBV4-1 and TRBJ2-7; D ambiguous. The CDR3 loop spans 14 amino acids. V was trimmed by 0 bases and J by 3 bases, leaving 9 bases between them. Germline V gene lookup returns CDR1 MGHRA and CDR2 YSYEKL. CDR3 amino acids: CASSQDAGFYEQYF. The CDR3 nucleotides read TGCGCCAGCAGCCAAGATGCCGGGTTCTACGAGCAGTACTTC.

V usage is TRBV5-4 and J usage is TRBJ2-1; a weak D match, TRBD1 (5 bases). Germline CDR1 SGHNT, CDR2 YYREEE (reference sequence). V shed 0 bases and J shed 7 bases, with 14 bases lying between them. CDR3 length: 15 amino acids. In nucleotides, the CDR3 is TGTGCCAGCAGCTTGGAGTCCAGGGTGAGGAATGAGCAGTTCTTC. Protein sequence: CASSLESRVRNEQFF.